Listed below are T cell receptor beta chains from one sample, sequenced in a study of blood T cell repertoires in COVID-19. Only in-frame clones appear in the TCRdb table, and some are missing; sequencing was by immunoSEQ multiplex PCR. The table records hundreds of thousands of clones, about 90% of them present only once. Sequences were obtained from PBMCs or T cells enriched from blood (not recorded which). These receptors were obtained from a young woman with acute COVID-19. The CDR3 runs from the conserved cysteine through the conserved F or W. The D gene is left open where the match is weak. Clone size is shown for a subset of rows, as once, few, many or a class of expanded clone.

TGTGCCAGTAGTATGGAGCGTGCTGGGGCCAACGTCCTGACTTTC	CASSMERAGANVLTF	.	.	TRBV19	TRBJ2-6
TGTGCCAGCAGCTTAGCGGGCTCCTACAATGAGCAGTTCTTC	CASSLAGSYNEQFF	TRBD2	.	TRBV9	TRBJ2-1
TGTGCCAGCAGCCTAGCGGGAGGGTCGTACAATGAGCAGTTCTTC	CASSLAGGSYNEQFF	TRBD2	.	TRBV28	TRBJ2-1
TGTGCCAGCAGCTTAAGTAGGGGTTCCAATCAGCCCCAGCATTTT	CASSLSRGSNQPQHF	.	.	TRBV11-2	TRBJ1-5
TGTGCCAGCAGAAGAGCGGGCACCTACGAGCAGTACTTC	CASRRAGTYEQYF	.	.	TRBV6-5	TRBJ2-7
TGTGCCAGTAGTATAGGGACAGGGGTGTACTACGAGCAGTACTTC	CASSIGTGVYYEQYF	TRBD1	.	TRBV19	TRBJ2-7
TGTGCCAGCAGTTCCCCAGGGAAAAAGACTGAAGCTTTCTTT	CASSSPGKKTEAFF	.	.	TRBV6-5	TRBJ1-1
TGTGCCAGCAGCTCTATAGGACTAGCGGGAGACTTCGCGGTTTTT	CASSSIGLAGDFAVF	TRBD2	.	TRBV28	TRBJ2-2
TGTGCCATCAAAACCCCAGGGATGACTGAAGCTTTCTTT	CAIKTPGMTEAFF	.	.	TRBV10-3	TRBJ1-1
TGTGCCAGCAGCCCTCCCGGACAGGAGGGTAATTCACCCCTCCACTTT	CASSPPGQEGNSPLHF	TRBD1	.	TRBV6-6	TRBJ1-6
TGTGCCAGCTCACAAAACGGAGCCAATCAGCCCCAGCATTTT	CASSQNGANQPQHF	.	.	TRBV18	TRBJ1-5
TGTGCCAGCAGCTGGGTCGGGGGTCAGAGGGTCGAGCAGTACTTC	CASSWVGGQRVEQYF	.	.	TRBV5-6	TRBJ2-7
TGTGCCAGCAGGGACGAGGGGGGCAATCAGCCCCAGCATTTT	CASRDEGGNQPQHF	.	.	TRBV2	TRBJ1-5
TGTGCCAGCCGTGGGACACTCAGCACAGATACGCAGTATTTT	CASRGTLSTDTQYF	.	.	TRBV28	TRBJ2-3
TGTGCCAGCAATGGGCAGGGGGTGTACGAGCAGTACTTC	CASNGQGVYEQYF	TRBD1	.	TRBV28	TRBJ2-7
TGTGCCAGCAGCTTTCAGGCAGGGGGCGCTGGGGCCAACGTCCTGACTTTC	CASSFQAGGAGANVLTF	TRBD1	.	TRBV13	TRBJ2-6
TGCGCCAGCAGTCAATCGCGGGGGCACAACTATGGCTACACCTTC	CASSQSRGHNYGYTF	.	.	TRBV23-1	TRBJ1-2
TGCACCAGCATTCTAGCGGGAGCCCCAGATACGCAGTATTTT	CTSILAGAPDTQYF	.	.	TRBV1	TRBJ2-3
TGTGCCATCAGTGACGGGACTAGTGATTACGAGCAGTACTTC	CAISDGTSDYEQYF	TRBD2	once	TRBV10-3	TRBJ2-7
TGTGCCAGCAGCCCTTACACAGGCGAGGAGCTGTTTTTT	CASSPYTGEELFF	.	.	TRBV11-2	TRBJ2-2
TGTGCCAGCAGCGTAGCGGGCGCTCTTACCCCAAGCGGGGTCTACTTC	CASSVAGALTPSGVYF	TRBD2	.	TRBV9	TRBJ2-5
TGTGCCAGCAGCCAACTGACAGGGCTAAATTATATTAACTATGGCTACACCTTC	CASSQLTGLNYINYGYTF	TRBD1	.	TRBV7-9	TRBJ1-2
TGTGCCTGGAGCGCTTTACAGGGGAATCAGCCCCAGCATTTT	CAWSALQGNQPQHF	TRBD1	.	TRBV30	TRBJ1-5
TGTGCCAGCAGCTTAGATCACTTCGCAGGGATTAGCAATCAGCCCCAGCATTTT	CASSLDHFAGISNQPQHF	.	.	TRBV11-2	TRBJ1-5
TGCAGCGTTGGGGGGCTCGGCGAAAAACTGTTTTTT	CSVGGLGEKLFF	.	.	TRBV29-1	TRBJ1-4
TGTGCCAGCAGCGCCGGGACTAGCGGGAGGAGCTCCTACAATGAGCAGTTCTTC	CASSAGTSGRSSYNEQFF	TRBD2	.	TRBV7-8	TRBJ2-1
TGTGCCAGCAGCATAGGGGGCGGAGATACGCAGTATTTT	CASSIGGGDTQYF	TRBD1	.	TRBV7-9	TRBJ2-3
TGTGCCAGCAGTTACTCATCAGGGGACACCTCGGTGGCAGATACGCAGTATTTT	CASSYSSGDTSVADTQYF	.	.	TRBV6-2/TRBV6-3	TRBJ2-3
TGTGCCAGCAGTGGGGGGGATGGAAACACCATATATTTT	CASSGGDGNTIYF	.	.	TRBV2	TRBJ1-3